This T cell receptor beta chain originates from a study of T cell responses to AZD1222 COVID-19 vaccine. Study-wide findings and caveats: All repertoire sampling was performed exclusively after the peak T cell response.

In the case of this clone: Antigen unknown.

TCRdb's table, derived via immunoSEQ multiplex PCR, lists solely in-frame clones and lacks some. The sample has about 160,000 clones, roughly 90% seen once. V lost 4 bases and J lost 2, with 11 bases in between. This CDR3 has 14 amino acids. CDR1 and CDR2 from the germline V gene are LGHDT and YNNKEL (reference sequence). The analysis combined second doses at about 4 or about 12 weeks. V gene TRBV3-1 (or the pseudogene TRBV3-2) combines with J gene TRBJ1-2, with D unclear. The source of this sequence is an adult who received the AZD1222 COVID-19 vaccine. Sequencing used peripheral blood, obtained 28 days after the second AZD1222 dose. The CDR3, as DNA: TGTGCCAGCAGCCCGTTATCTGACAACTATGGCTACACCTTC. The encoded protein is CASSPLSDNYGYTF.